This T cell receptor (beta chain) was documented in a study of control samples from healthy donors and cancer patients. Measured with immunoSEQ multiplex PCR; TCRdb has only the in-frame clones, and not every one. This sample yields tens of thousands of clones, of which approximately 95% are seen a single time; roughly 1.5% belongs to the top ten. CDR1 and CDR2 from the germline V gene are SGHVS and FQNEAQ. The CDR3 covers 15 residues. The junction had 8 bases not matched to a gene; V was cut back by 1 base and J by 10 bases. The TCR sequence derives from a woman aged 25-40 years in good health. The specimen was blood. The chain combines TRBV7-8 with TRBJ2-1; 9 bases align to TRBD2. The CDR3 reads CASSLEAGGPREQFF. Here the CDR3 DNA reads TGTGCCAGCAGCTTAGAGGCGGGAGGGCCGAGGGAGCAGTTCTTC.